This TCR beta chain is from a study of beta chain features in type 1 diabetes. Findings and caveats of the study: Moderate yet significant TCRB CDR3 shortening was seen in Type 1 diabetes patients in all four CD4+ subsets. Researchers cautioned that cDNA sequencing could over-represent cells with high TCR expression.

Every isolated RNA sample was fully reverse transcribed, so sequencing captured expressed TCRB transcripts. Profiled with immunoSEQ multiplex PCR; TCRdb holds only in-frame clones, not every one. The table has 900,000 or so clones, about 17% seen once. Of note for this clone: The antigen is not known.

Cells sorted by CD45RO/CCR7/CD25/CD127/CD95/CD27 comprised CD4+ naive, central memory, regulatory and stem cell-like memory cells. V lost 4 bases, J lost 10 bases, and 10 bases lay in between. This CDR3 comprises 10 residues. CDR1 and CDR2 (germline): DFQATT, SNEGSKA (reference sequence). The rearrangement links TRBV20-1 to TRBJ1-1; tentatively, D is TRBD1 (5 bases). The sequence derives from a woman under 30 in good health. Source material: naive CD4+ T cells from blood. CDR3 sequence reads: CSANRGGAFF. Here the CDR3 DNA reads TGCAGTGCTAATCGGGGGGGAGCTTTCTTT.